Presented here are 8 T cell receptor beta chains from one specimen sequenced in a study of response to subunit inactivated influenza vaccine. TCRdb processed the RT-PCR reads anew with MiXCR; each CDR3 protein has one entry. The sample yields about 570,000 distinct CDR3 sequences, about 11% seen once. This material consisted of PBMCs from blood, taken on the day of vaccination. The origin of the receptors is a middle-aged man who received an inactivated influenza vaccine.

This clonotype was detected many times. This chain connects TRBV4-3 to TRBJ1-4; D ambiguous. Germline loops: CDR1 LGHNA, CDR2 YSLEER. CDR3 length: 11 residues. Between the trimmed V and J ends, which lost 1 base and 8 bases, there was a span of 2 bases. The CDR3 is CASSQGEKLFF. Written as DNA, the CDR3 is TGCGCCAGCAGCCAAGGGGAAAAACTGTTTTTT.

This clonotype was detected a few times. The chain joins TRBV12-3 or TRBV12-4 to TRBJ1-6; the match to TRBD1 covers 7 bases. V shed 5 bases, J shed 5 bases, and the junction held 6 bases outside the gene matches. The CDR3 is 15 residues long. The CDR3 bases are TGTGCCAGCAGTGTCCGGGACAGAGATAATTCACCCCTCCACTTT. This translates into CASSVRDRDNSPLHF.

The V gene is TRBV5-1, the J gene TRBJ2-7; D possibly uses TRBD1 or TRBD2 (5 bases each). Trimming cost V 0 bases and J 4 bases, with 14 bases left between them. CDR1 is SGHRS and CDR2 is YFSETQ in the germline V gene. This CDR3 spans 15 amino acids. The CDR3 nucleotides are TGCGCCAGCAGCTTGGTGGGGACGAGGCGTTACGAGCAGTACTTC. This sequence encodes CASSLVGTRRYEQYF.

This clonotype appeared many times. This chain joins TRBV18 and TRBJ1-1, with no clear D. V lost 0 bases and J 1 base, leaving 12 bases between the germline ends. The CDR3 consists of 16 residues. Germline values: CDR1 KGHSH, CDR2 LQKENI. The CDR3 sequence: CASSPPGLGSNTEAFF. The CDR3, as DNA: TGTGCCAGCTCACCACCTGGATTGGGGTCGAACACTGAAGCTTTCTTT.

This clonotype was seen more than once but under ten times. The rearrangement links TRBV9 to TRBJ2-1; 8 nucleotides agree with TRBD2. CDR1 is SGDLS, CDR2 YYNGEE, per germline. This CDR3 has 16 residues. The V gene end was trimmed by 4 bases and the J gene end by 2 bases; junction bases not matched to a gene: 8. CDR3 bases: TGTGCCAGCAGCCCCAGCGGGAGCCCCACCTACAATGAGCAGTTCTTC. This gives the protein CASSPSGSPTYNEQFF.

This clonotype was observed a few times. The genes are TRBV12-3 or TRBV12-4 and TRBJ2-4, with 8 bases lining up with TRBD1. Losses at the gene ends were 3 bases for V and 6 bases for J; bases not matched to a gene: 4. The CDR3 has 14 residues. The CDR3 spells CASSLSQGANIQYF. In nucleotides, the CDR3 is TGTGCCAGCAGTTTGTCCCAGGGGGCAAACATTCAGTACTTC.

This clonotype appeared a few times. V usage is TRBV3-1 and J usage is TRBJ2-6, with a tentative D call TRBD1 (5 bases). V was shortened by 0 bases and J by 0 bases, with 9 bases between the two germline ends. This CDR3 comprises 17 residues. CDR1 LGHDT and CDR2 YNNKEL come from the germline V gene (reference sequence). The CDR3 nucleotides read TGTGCCAGCAGCCAAGACGTGACAGTCTCTGGGGCCAACGTCCTGACTTTC. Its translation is CASSQDVTVSGANVLTF.

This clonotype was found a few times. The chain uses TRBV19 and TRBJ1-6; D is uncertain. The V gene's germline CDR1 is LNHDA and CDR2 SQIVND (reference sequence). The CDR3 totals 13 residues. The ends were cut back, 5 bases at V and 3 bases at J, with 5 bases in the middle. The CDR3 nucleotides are TGTGCCAGTAGTCGGGTCTATAATTCACCCCTCCACTTT. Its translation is CASSRVYNSPLHF.